These 5 T cell receptor beta chains were sequenced from one sample in a study of blood T cell repertoires in COVID-19. The assay was immunoSEQ multiplex PCR, and TCRdb's table has in-frame clones only and misses some. The sample lists some 180,000 clones, 82% occurring once. The material sequenced was peripheral blood. These receptors were collected from a woman aged 55-70 years with COVID-19, enrolled during active disease.

The V and J genes are TRBV2 and TRBJ2-1, with D possibly matching TRBD2 (6 bases). Between the trimmed V and J ends, which lost 5 bases and 4 bases, there was a span of 18 bases. The CDR3 sequence is 16 residues long. The V gene's germline CDR1 is SNHLY and CDR2 FYNNEI. For the CDR3, the DNA is TGTGCCAGCAGTTCCTTGTATGGGACTCGATACAATGAGCAGTTCTTC. Translated, it gives CASSSLYGTRYNEQFF. Full variable domain (remainder filled in from reference TRBV2 and TRBJ2-1): EPEVTQTPSHQVTQMGQEVILRCVPISNHLYFYWYRQILGQKVEFLVSFYNNEISEKSEIFDDQFSVERPDGSNFTLKIRSTKLEDSAMYFCASSSLYGTRYNEQFFGPGTRLTVL.

The chain carries TRBV7-8 and TRBJ2-3; the D gene is possibly TRBD2 (6 bases). This CDR3 contains 16 residues. Germline-derived CDR1 and CDR2 are SGHVS and FQNEAQ. V was pared by 2 bases and J by 2 bases, with 14 bases between. The CDR3 protein is CASSLLGGTPTDTQYF. The CDR3 DNA reads as TGTGCCAGCAGCTTACTTGGCGGGACCCCCACAGATACGCAGTATTTT.

The chain recombines TRBV5-6 with TRBJ1-6, with 7 bases fitting TRBD1. This CDR3 is 14 amino acids long. The junction had 0 bases not matched to a gene; V was cut back by 0 bases and J by 6 bases. Germline assignment: CDR1 SGHDT and CDR2 YYEEEE. CDR3 coding DNA: TGTGCCAGCAGCTTGGGGGACAGTAATTCACCCCTCCACTTT. Translated: CASSLGDSNSPLHF.

The gene calls are TRBV5-4 and TRBJ2-1, with no clear D. This CDR3 has 14 amino acids. Germline V gene sequence: CDR1 SGHNT, CDR2 YYREEE (reference sequence). V was trimmed by 0 bases and J by 8 bases, leaving 12 bases between them. CDR3 protein: CASSLGAKWDEQFF. In DNA, the CDR3 is TGTGCCAGCAGCTTGGGGGCTAAGTGGGATGAGCAGTTCTTC.

The J gene is TRBJ2-3, the V gene TRBV5-6, with a possible D match to TRBD1 (6 bases). V was shortened by 4 bases and J by 6 bases, with 21 bases between the two germline ends. This CDR3 has 16 amino acids. The germline V gene encodes CDR1 SGHDT and CDR2 YYEEEE. The CDR3 sequence: CASSPRAGERYDTQYF. The DNA of the CDR3 is TGTGCCAGCAGCCCTCGAGCAGGGGAGCGGTATGATACGCAGTATTTT.